This T cell receptor (beta chain) was identified in a study of CD8+ T cells in alopecia areata. Study-level points and caveats: In patients, TCRs were shared less clearly than in mice, and HLA may possibly be involved. Numerous expanded lesional clones remained in scalp and blood during tofacitinib.

V lost 5 bases and J 7 bases, leaving 5 bases between the germline ends. The V gene's germline CDR1 is SGHAT and CDR2 FQNNGV. The length of the CDR3 is 10 residues. About this clone itself: The antigen is not known.

Following extraction, RNA underwent reverse transcription to cDNA, which served as the sequencing template. Sequenced by immunoSEQ multiplex PCR; TCRdb stores in-frame clones only, minus some. The sample has roughly 200,000 clones, roughly 50% seen once. Treatment reported: oral pan-JAK inhibitor, 5-10 mg twice daily. The chain carries TRBV11-2 and TRBJ1-2; D uncertain. The receptor was isolated from a human donor with alopecia areata. The sample here was CD8+ T cells sorted from blood, taken at week 24, from a patient treated with tofacitinib. DNA of the CDR3: TGTGCCAGCAGCGACGGTGGCTACACCTTC. It specifies CASSDGGYTF.